This is a list of T cell receptor beta chains from one sample in a study of blood T cells in healthy people across ages. In TCRdb, the 5' RACE reads were re-called with MiXCR into one record per CDR3 protein. The sample lists roughly 680,000 distinct CDR3 sequences, around 21% occurring once. Sequencing was done on a sample of blood. These receptors originate from a man in his 70s in good health. CDR3s include the opening cysteine and the closing phenylalanine or tryptophan. The D gene is left open where the match is weak. Not all rows give a size; the values are once, few, many and, for expanded clones, a class.

>-|few|TRBV2|TRBJ2-4
CASSDQGMDIQYF
TGTGCCAGTTCGGATCAGGGCATGGACATTCAGTACTTC
>-|-|TRBV10-3|TRBJ2-7
CAISDPGHRYEQYF
TGTGCCATCAGTGACCCGGGACACCGCTACGAGCAGTACTTC
>TRBD1|few|TRBV2|TRBJ2-7
CASSEKGQGPYEEQYF
TGTGCCAGCAGTGAAAAGGGACAGGGGCCCTACGAGGAGCAGTACTTC
>TRBD2|few|TRBV5-1|TRBJ2-2
CASSPGLAGGTGELFF
TGCGCCAGCAGCCCAGGACTAGCGGGAGGAACCGGGGAGCTGTTTTTT
>TRBD1|-|TRBV29-1|TRBJ2-3
CSVIRQGARDTQYF
TGCAGCGTGATCCGACAGGGGGCAAGGGATACGCAGTATTTT
>TRBD1|-|TRBV6-5|TRBJ2-7
CASSYSNRGCEQYF
TGTGCCAGCAGTTACTCGAACAGGGGCTGCGAGCAGTACTTC
>-|-|TRBV7-2|TRBJ2-2
CASSLELVAEELFF
TGTGCCAGCAGCTTAGAGTTAGTCGCCGAGGAGCTGTTTTTT
>TRBD1|-|TRBV7-6|TRBJ2-7
CASSSRDSPIEQYF
TGTGCCAGCAGCTCCCGGGACAGCCCCATAGAGCAGTACTTC
>TRBD2|-|TRBV7-2|TRBJ2-5
CASSLGGLAGGWSQYF
TGTGCCAGCAGCTTGGGAGGACTAGCGGGAGGCTGGTCCCAGTACTTC
>TRBD1|-|TRBV6-5|TRBJ2-1
CASSSQRRGPSYNEQFF
TGTGCCAGCAGTTCCCAACGCAGGGGGCCCTCCTACAATGAGCAGTTCTTC
>-|-|TRBV6-2/TRBV6-3|TRBJ2-1
CASSYGSSGLFF
TGTGCCAGCAGTTACGGGAGCTCGGGCCTGTTCTTC
>-|few|TRBV4-1|TRBJ2-1
CASSPAGTRNEQFF
TGCGCCAGCAGCCCAGCCGGGACACGCAATGAGCAGTTCTTC
>-|many|TRBV27|TRBJ2-2
CASSYYPNTGELFF
TGTGCCAGCAGTTATTACCCGAACACCGGGGAGCTGTTTTTT
>TRBD2|few|TRBV7-9|TRBJ2-3
CASSLAREFDTQYF
TGTGCCAGCAGCTTAGCGCGGGAGTTTGATACGCAGTATTTT
>-|few|TRBV20-1|TRBJ2-5
CSARIFRPQETQYF
TGCAGTGCTAGGATATTTCGTCCCCAAGAGACCCAGTACTTC
>-|few|TRBV28|TRBJ2-5
CASSLYGGQETQYF
TGTGCCAGCAGTTTATATGGCGGGCAAGAGACCCAGTACTTC